These 16 T cell receptor beta chains originate from one sample sequenced in a study of read filtering for tumor transcriptome and immune sequencing (dated by TCRdb to about 2020). Reads for this sample came from an Illumina HiSeq 4000. TCR libraries were built from roughly 400 ng RNA with the Immunoverse kit, using molecular barcoded adaptors covering alpha/delta and beta/gamma chains. The public reads were quality trimmed at Q25 with fastp and then assembled into clones with MiXCR by TCRdb, keeping productive beta chains. Merged by CDR3 protein, the rows form single entries marked with the most common genes and DNA. This sample holds 60,000 to 75,000 distinct CDR3 sequences; about 19% were observed only once. The ten largest clones capture 11% of the sample. Sequenced sample: a population of CD138-negative cells sorted from bone marrow. This sample's cell subset or site label indicates: bone marrow mononuclear cells depleted of CD138+ plasma/myeloma cells by negative magnetic selection. The receptors were sampled from a donor at least 40 years old with multiple myeloma.

In its sample, this clonotype was seen a few times. V usage is TRBV7-6 and J usage is TRBJ2-7; D gene unclear. The CDR3 consists of 14 residues. Looked up from germline, CDR1 is SGHVS and CDR2 is FNYEAQ. V gave up 6 bases and J gave up 5 bases, with 17 bases separating them. CDR3 bases: TGTGCCAGCAGGGCTGAGGTAGGGTACCACGAGCAGTACTTC. Translating it yields CASRAEVGYHEQYF.

This clonotype was seen repeatedly, ten times or more. The V call is TRBV6-6, the J call TRBJ2-1; 8 nucleotides match TRBD1. V lost 3 bases to trimming and J lost 4 bases; unmatched junction nucleotides: 17. This CDR3 spans 19 amino acids. Germline CDR1 reads MNHNY; CDR2 reads SVGAGI (reference sequence). The CDR3 region has the DNA TGTGCCAGCAGTTATGACGCGAGGGAAACAGGGGGTTATTACAATGAGCAGTTCTTC. It yields the protein CASSYDARETGGYYNEQFF.

V is TRBV2 and J is TRBJ2-7, with TRBD1 matching 10 bases. The CDR3 runs to 15 residues. Trimming took 0 bases from V and 9 from J; bases not matched to a gene: 8. Germline loops: CDR1 SNHLY, CDR2 FYNNEI. CDR3 sequence reads: CASSEARTGGSGQYF. In nucleotides, the CDR3 is TGTGCCAGCAGTGAAGCGAGGACAGGGGGAAGTGGGCAGTACTTC.

Concerning this clonotype itself: Since a much larger clone is just one base distant, this may be a read error. The rearrangement uses TRBV21-1 and TRBJ2-3; the D call in the table, TRBD1, was not verified against the DNA. TRBV21-1 is deemed a pseudogene. The CDR3 length is 16 residues. The chain's CDR3 is CASSKGEPTGTDTQYF. The CDR3 bases are TGTGCCAGCAGCAAAGGGGAACCGACAGGCACAGATACGCAGTATTTT.

A remark on this clonotype: A much larger clone lies one base from this, so it may be a read error. This chain joins TRBV6-2 or TRBV6-3 and TRBJ2-1, with 9 positions matching TRBD2. Per germline, CDR1 MNHEY and CDR2 SVGEGT. The V gene end was trimmed by 8 bases and the J gene end by 10 bases; junction bases not matched to a gene: 9. This CDR3 has 13 residues. Here the CDR3 reads CASGVAGVGEQFF. CDR3 sequence (DNA): TGTGCCAGCGGTGTAGCGGGAGTGGGGGAGCAGTTCTTC.

The table lists this clonotype with many counts. The chain employs TRBV30 and TRBJ2-1; 15 bases map to TRBD2. The CDR3 has 15 residues. J lost 6 bases, V lost 3 bases, and 3 bases had no gene match. Germline V CDR1 and CDR2: GTSNPN, SVGIG (reference sequence). The CDR3 loop is CAWSKGLAGGNEQFF. CDR3 DNA: TGTGCCTGGAGCAAGGGACTAGCGGGGGGCAATGAGCAGTTCTTC.

This rearrangement joins TRBV5-1 to TRBJ1-1; D perhaps matches TRBD1 (5 bases). The germline V gene encodes CDR1 SGHRS and CDR2 YFSETQ. CDR3 length: 15 residues. Deletions cut 0 bases from V and 3 bases from J, with 12 bases between. CDR3 protein: CASSLGRVGDTEAFF. The CDR3 DNA reads as TGCGCCAGCAGCTTGGGACGGGTGGGGGACACTGAAGCTTTCTTT.

This chain connects TRBV7-9 to TRBJ2-5; 8 bases map to TRBD1. V shed 4 bases and J 2 bases; nucleotides not matched to a gene: 3. The CDR3 consists of 14 residues. Germline values: CDR1 SEHNR, CDR2 FQNEAQ (reference sequence). The CDR3 is CASSSNRGQETQYF. The CDR3 coding sequence is TGTGCCAGCAGCTCCAACAGGGGGCAAGAGACCCAGTACTTC.

For this clonotype: A much larger clonotype is one base distant, so this may be a read error. The CDR3 does not end in the conserved phenylalanine or tryptophan, so this is likely a read error. The chain links TRBV4-1 to TRBJ1-2; D unresolved. CDR3 size: 13 residues. CDR1 and CDR2 from the germline V gene are MGHRA and YSYEKL. V lost 0 bases and J lost 3, with 5 bases in between. CDR3 region: CASSQDRYYGYTL. The CDR3 DNA sequence: TGCGCCAGCAGCCAAGATAGGTACTATGGCTACACCCTC.

V and J are TRBV5-4 and TRBJ2-6; perhaps TRBD1 as D (5 bases). Trimming took off 2 bases at V and 14 bases at J, with 23 bases between the two ends. This CDR3 has 16 residues. Germline CDR1 reads SGHNT; CDR2 reads YYREEE (reference sequence). The CDR3 coding sequence is TGTGCCAGCAGCTTTGCCGGTGCCTCTGGGGCCAAAATCCTGACTTTC. Translated, it gives CASSFAGASGAKILTF.

The genes are TRBV30 and TRBJ1-1; D remains unclear. With 0 bases removed from V and 3 bases from J, the gap between germline ends came to 17 bases. This CDR3 contains 16 residues. Per the germline V gene, CDR1 is GTSNPN and CDR2 is SVGIG (reference sequence). The CDR3 DNA is TGTGCCTGGAGTGTGTTGACAACCCTGCTGCACACTGAAGCTTTCTTT. It translates to CAWSVLTTLLHTEAFF.

Turning to this clonotype: A much larger clone differs from this one at a single base, so this may be a read error. J is TRBJ2-7 and V is TRBV7-2; 7 bases are a match to TRBD1. The CDR3 has 16 amino acids. Germline lookup yields CDR1 SGHTA and CDR2 FQGNSA. The CDR3 DNA is TGTGCCAGCAGCTTAGCTGGGGACAGCGTTACCTACGTGCAGTACTTC. It translates to CASSLAGDSVTYVQYF.

This clonotype was found many times. Here the CDR3 reads CASSEVQASNQPQHF. CDR3 DNA: TGTGCCAGCAGTGAAGTTCAGGCTAGCAATCAGCCCCAGCATTTT. This chain connects TRBV2 to TRBJ1-5, with unresolved D. V was shortened by 1 base and J by 0 bases, with 7 bases between the two germline ends. Germline lookup yields CDR1 SNHLY and CDR2 FYNNEI. The CDR3 is made up of 15 amino acids.

This clonotype was seen ten or more times. For the CDR3, the DNA is TGTGCCAGCAGCTTCAGTAACTATGGCTACACCTTC. As protein: CASSFSNYGYTF. The chain recombines TRBV7-9 with TRBJ1-2; D is unresolved. Germline assignment: CDR1 SEHNR and CDR2 FQNEAQ (reference sequence). The CDR3 is 12 amino acids. Trimming pared 3 bases from V and 1 base from J, leaving 3 bases between.

Regarding this clonotype: The conserved closing phenylalanine or tryptophan is absent in this CDR3, likely reflecting a read error. This sequence joins TRBV20-1 and TRBJ2-3; 9 positions agree with TRBD2. With V trimmed by 3 bases and J by 6 bases, 10 bases remained unmatched. The CDR3 has 15 amino acids. Germline V CDR1 and CDR2: DFQATT, SNEGSKA (reference sequence). The chain's CDR3 is CSARVSGSGADTQYL. The CDR3 bases are TGCAGTGCTAGGGTTAGCGGGAGTGGTGCGGATACGCAGTATCTT.

This clonotype was seen ten or more times. This chain joins TRBV4-1 and TRBJ2-5, with D possibly TRBD2 on 5 matching bases. The V end was cut by 0 bases, the J end by 5 bases, with 19 bases between. The CDR3 runs to 17 residues. The germline V gene has CDR1 MGHRA and CDR2 YSYEKL. The CDR3 DNA reads TGCGCCAGCAGCCAAGATGGCAGCCCCCCGGGGTGGGAGACCCAGTACTTC. This gives the protein CASSQDGSPPGWETQYF.